This TCR beta chain stems from a study of vaccination and CD4 T cells after COVID-19. As to this clonotype: Antigen unknown.

Trimming pared 8 bases from V and 5 bases from J, leaving 15 bases between. Germline values: CDR1 SEHNR, CDR2 FQNEAQ (reference sequence). The CDR3 contains 13 residues. CD4+ T cells that had been cultured provided DNA sequenced with the Oncomine TCR Beta short-read assay. MiXCR, applied by TCRdb to the PCR reads, yields one record per CDR3 protein. Here the sample spans over 9,000 distinct CDR3 sequences, approximately 66% being singletons. Treatment defined: roughly 10-day PBMC culture with coronavirus spike peptide pools or control peptides (ViraFEST assay). For ViraFEST, peptide pools expanded antigen-specific T cells, after which the TCRs were sequenced.

This chain links TRBV7-9 with TRBJ1-1; the D is unclear. The receptor was isolated from a human donor who had recovered from COVID-19. What was sequenced was CD4+ T cells from blood, cultured in vitro. This CDR3 reads CASGRGIVTEAFF. CDR3 coding DNA: TGTGCCAGCGGTCGCGGGATCGTTACTGAAGCTTTCTTT.